Below, 31 T cell receptor beta chains from the same sample are listed, as sequenced in a study of shared clonotypes between healthy human individuals (dated by TCRdb to about 2020). The library came from the immunoSEQ multiplex PCR assay. TCRdb's version of the immuneACCESS table is confined to in-frame rearrangements and falls short of the full clone set. An unresolved V gene accounts for under half of the shortfall where checked; the remainder is of unknown origin. The sample data list about 2 million clones, and roughly 94% of these were observed just once. The ten largest clones represent 1.2% of the sample. CD8 naive samples consisted of CD45RO-negative cells that were positively selected for CCR7, yielding a CD45RA+CCR7+ population without TemRA cells. Input material: naive CD8+ T cells sorted from blood. The intended sense of this specimen's cell subset or site label: CD45RA+CCR7+. The receptors derive from a man between 18 and 29 years old in good health.

CDR3 coding DNA: TGCAGCGTTGAAGAGGGCCGCGGTTCCGAGCAGTACTTC. As protein: CSVEEGRGSEQYF. The chain employs TRBV29-1 and TRBJ2-7; D not certain. V lost 0 bases, J lost 6 bases, and 12 bases lay in between. Germline CDR1 SQVTM, CDR2 ANQGSEA. The CDR3 contains 13 residues.

V usage is TRBV23-1 and J usage is TRBJ2-3, with 8 bases identical to TRBD2. TRBV23-1 is given ORF status, its function remaining uncertain. After removal of 11 bases from V and 6 bases from J, the junction contained 4 bases not matched to a gene. This CDR3 comprises 11 residues. This chain's CDR3 is CAGSGGDTQYF. The DNA of the CDR3 is TGCGCCGGCTCGGGGGGGGATACGCAGTATTTT.

V and J are TRBV7-8 and TRBJ2-1, with D maybe TRBD1 (7 bases). The CDR3 covers 16 residues. The germline V gene encodes CDR1 SGHVS and CDR2 FQNEAQ. Trimming shortened V by 5 bases and J by 6 bases, and 20 bases separated the two germline ends. CDR3 amino acids: CASSHIQGEVGNEQFF. Here the CDR3 DNA reads TGTGCCAGCAGCCACATCCAGGGGGAGGTGGGCAATGAGCAGTTCTTC.

The rearrangement links TRBV4-3 to TRBJ2-1; tentative D call: TRBD2 (6 bases). V dropped 0 bases and J dropped 8 bases, with 20 bases sitting between them. Germline CDR1 and CDR2: LGHNA and YSLEER. This CDR3 contains 17 residues. The DNA for the CDR3 is TGCGCCAGCAGCCAAGAATGGGTCACGGGAGATGCCGATGAGCAGTTCTTC. Protein product: CASSQEWVTGDADEQFF.

J is TRBJ1-2 and V is TRBV13; D gene ambiguous. Per the germline V gene, CDR1 is PRHDT and CDR2 is FYEKMQ (reference sequence). V was clipped by 3 bases and J by 6 bases, with 11 bases between them. CDR3 length equals 13 residues. The DNA of the CDR3 is TGTGCCAGCAGCTTCCAGGTGGGAGATGGCTACACCTTC. Protein: CASSFQVGDGYTF. Together with reference TRBV13 and TRBJ1-2, the CDR3 gives the full variable domain: AAGVIQSPRHLIKEKRETATLKCYPIPRHDTVYWYQQGPGQDPQFLISFYEKMQSDKGSIPDRFSAQQFSDYHSELNMSSLELGDSALYFCASSFQVGDGYTFGSGTRLTVV.

This clone was observed a few times. The sample carries other DNA sequences with the same CDR3. The chain recombines TRBV30 with TRBJ2-7; D is unclear. The CDR3 has 11 amino acids. Germline V lookup: CDR1 GTSNPN, CDR2 SVGIG (reference sequence). Trimming pared 0 bases from V and 3 bases from J, leaving 3 bases between. CDR3 sequence: CAWSVDYEQYF. The CDR3 DNA is TGTGCCTGGAGTGTGGACTACGAGCAGTACTTC.

The chain joins TRBV7-9 to TRBJ2-5; TRBD2 agrees at 9 bases. The J segment lost 4 bases and the V segment lost 4 bases, leaving 7 bases of the junction unmatched. In germline, CDR1 is SEHNR, CDR2 FQNEAQ (reference sequence). The CDR3 extends over 15 amino acids. The CDR3 bases are TGTGCCAGCAGCTATATTGAAGCGGGAGGAGAGACCCAGTACTTC. This gives the protein CASSYIEAGGETQYF.

J is TRBJ2-5 and V is TRBV5-4; D is uncertain. The CDR3 sequence is 12 residues long. Germline V CDR1 and CDR2: SGHNT, YYREEE (reference sequence). V lost 3 bases and J 5 bases, leaving 8 bases between the germline ends. The CDR3 protein is CASSSVAETQYF. As DNA, the CDR3 is TGTGCCAGCAGCTCTGTGGCGGAGACCCAGTACTTC.

The chain uses TRBV27 and TRBJ2-7; D unresolved. Trimming pared 6 bases from V and 0 bases from J, leaving 9 bases between. Germline CDR1 MNHEY, CDR2 SMNVEV (reference sequence). CDR3 size: 13 residues. CDR3 DNA sequence: TGTGCCAGCAGCGGACCGGGCTCCTACGAGCAGTACTTC. It translates to CASSGPGSYEQYF.

The rearrangement uses TRBV27 and TRBJ2-7, with D tentatively TRBD2 (6 bases). The germline V and J ends were trimmed by 4 bases and 3 bases, with 19 bases remaining between them. The germline gives CDR1 MNHEY, CDR2 SMNVEV (reference sequence). The CDR3 consists of 16 residues. The CDR3 bases are TGTGCCAGCAGTTCTTCAGGAGGGGCCACCATCTACGAGCAGTACTTC. The encoded protein is CASSSSGGATIYEQYF.

V usage is TRBV27 and J usage is TRBJ2-7, with D possibly being TRBD1 (5 bases). CDR1 and CDR2 from the germline V gene are MNHEY and SMNVEV (reference sequence). The V and J ends lost 3 bases and 7 bases respectively, with 22 bases between them. This CDR3 has 16 residues. CDR3 sequence (DNA): TGTGCCAGCAGTTTTTTTGGGGCTTCATTTGGGTCGGAGCAGTACTTC. Residues: CASSFFGASFGSEQYF.

This rearrangement joins TRBV6-6 to TRBJ2-7, with TRBD2 identical over 9 bases. Germline V CDR1 and CDR2: MNHNY, SVGAGI (reference sequence). The V segment lost 2 bases and the J segment 3 bases; nucleotides outside the gene matches: 2. This CDR3 region has 14 residues. The CDR3 region has the DNA TGTGCCAGCAGTTACAGCGGGGGGAACTACGAGCAGTACTTC. As protein: CASSYSGGNYEQYF.

This clone was found once. The V call is TRBV7-8, the J call TRBJ1-5, with unresolved D. The CDR3 sequence is 14 residues long. Deletions cut 1 base from V and 5 bases from J, with 9 bases between. The germline gives CDR1 SGHVS, CDR2 FQNEAQ. Here the CDR3 DNA reads TGTGCCAGCAGCTTAGGGGCAGAATATCAGCCCCAGCATTTT. Protein: CASSLGAEYQPQHF.

The sample holds one count of this clone. This rearrangement joins TRBV30 to TRBJ2-7; 8 bases fit TRBD2. Germline V lookup: CDR1 GTSNPN, CDR2 SVGIG (reference sequence). This CDR3 is built from 14 residues. With 4 bases clipped from V and 5 bases from J, the junction kept 10 bases outside the gene matches. The CDR3 DNA is TGTGCCTGGACTAATAGCGGGGAGAGGGACGAGCAGTACTTC. Translation gives CAWTNSGERDEQYF. Using reference TRBV30 and TRBJ2-7 for the parts outside the CDR3, the full variable domain is SQTIHQWPATLVQPVGSPLSLECTVEGTSNPNLYWYRQAAGRGLQLLFYSVGIGQISSEVPQNLSASRPQDRQFILSSKKLLLSDSGFYLCAWTNSGERDEQYFGPGTRLTVT.

J is TRBJ2-7 and V is TRBV9; 7 nucleotides agree with TRBD1. Germline CDR1 is SGDLS and CDR2 is YYNGEE. V trimming: 4 bases; J trimming: 3 bases; junction bases outside the gene matches: 10. CDR3 length: 15 residues. This CDR3 reads CASSLGQAPVYEQYF. CDR3 sequence (DNA): TGTGCCAGCAGCCTCGGACAGGCTCCGGTCTACGAGCAGTACTTC.

The V call is TRBV6-6, the J call TRBJ2-5; D may be TRBD2 (7 bases). Trimming took 6 bases from V and 5 from J, leaving 22 bases between them. The CDR3 totals 16 residues. The germline V gene has CDR1 MNHNY and CDR2 SVGAGI (reference sequence). The CDR3 bases are TGTGCCAGCAGCCTGTGGGGGGGCGCGGTCTCCGAGACCCAGTACTTC. Amino acids: CASSLWGGAVSETQYF.

This chain links TRBV5-4 with TRBJ2-3; the D is unclear. The V end lost 5 bases, the J end lost 4 bases, and 11 bases lay between the germline ends. The CDR3 is made up of 13 amino acids. Germline CDR1 SGHNT, CDR2 YYREEE (reference sequence). The CDR3 DNA reads as TGTGCCAGCAGTTTTCCTGATTCAGATACGCAGTATTTT. Encoded protein: CASSFPDSDTQYF. Based on the CDR3 plus reference TRBV5-4 and TRBJ2-3, the full variable domain is ETGVTQSPTHLIKTRGQQVTLRCSSQSGHNTVSWYQQALGQGPQFIFQYYREEENGRGNFPPRFSGLQFPNYSSELNVNALELDDSALYLCASSFPDSDTQYFGPGTRLTVL.

This chain uses TRBV27 with TRBJ2-7; maybe TRBD2 (6 bases). The germline V gene encodes CDR1 MNHEY and CDR2 SMNVEV (reference sequence). The CDR3 totals 17 residues. Trimming removed 3 bases from V and 6 bases from J, with 24 bases in between. The CDR3 reads CASSLEYSGGIAREQYF. CDR3 nucleotides: TGTGCCAGCAGTTTGGAATATAGCGGTGGTATCGCCCGCGAGCAGTACTTC.

V usage is TRBV28 and J usage is TRBJ2-5; D ambiguous. Germline CDR1 MDHEN, CDR2 SYDVKM. The ends were cut back, 6 bases at V and 5 bases at J, with 10 bases in the middle. CDR3 length: 12 amino acids. CDR3 nucleotides: TGTGCCAGCAGCCCGAGGCAGGAGACCCAGTACTTC. Translation gives CASSPRQETQYF.

This rearrangement joins TRBV27 to TRBJ2-1; 8 bases map to TRBD2. Per the germline V gene, CDR1 is MNHEY and CDR2 is SMNVEV (reference sequence). With 8 bases clipped from V and 9 bases from J, the junction kept 9 bases outside the gene matches. The CDR3 spans 13 residues. The CDR3 region has the DNA TGTGCCAGCTCTGGACTAGCACATAGTGAGCAGTTCTTC. Protein sequence: CASSGLAHSEQFF.

The rearrangement joins TRBV10-3 to TRBJ1-2; D gene ambiguous. The V end was cut by 5 bases, the J end by 6 bases, with 16 bases between. The CDR3 is made up of 14 amino acids. The V gene's germline CDR1 is ENHRY and CDR2 SYGVKD. CDR3 DNA: TGTGCCATCAGTCCTTCCGGGGTCGTGAATGGCTACACCTTC. Translated, it gives CAISPSGVVNGYTF.

For the CDR3, the DNA is TGTGCCAGCAGGGATCCTTGGGGCACTGAAGCTTTCTTT. Its translation is CASRDPWGTEAFF. The chain uses TRBV13 and TRBJ1-1, with D hard to call. The CDR3 totals 13 residues. Germline V gene lookup returns CDR1 PRHDT and CDR2 FYEKMQ (reference sequence). V gave up 6 bases and J gave up 4 bases, with 12 bases separating them.

The rearrangement links TRBV27 to TRBJ2-5; D not resolved. V was trimmed by 3 bases and J by 3 bases, leaving 11 bases between them. Germline V CDR1 and CDR2: MNHEY, SMNVEV (reference sequence). There are 14 residues in the CDR3. Here the CDR3 DNA reads TGTGCCAGCAGTTTTATTAAGGGTGAAGAGACCCAGTACTTC. It codes for CASSFIKGEETQYF.

The gene calls are TRBV28 and TRBJ2-1; the D gene is possibly TRBD2 (7 bases). The CDR3 is made up of 14 amino acids. Germline CDR1 MDHEN, CDR2 SYDVKM. V lost 6 bases and J 8 bases, leaving 17 bases between the germline ends. The CDR3: CASRDFGGPDEQFF. The CDR3 DNA is TGTGCCAGCAGGGACTTCGGGGGGCCGGATGAGCAGTTCTTC.

This chain links TRBV6-6 with TRBJ2-7; either TRBD1 or TRBD2 may fit D (5 bases each). The CDR3 totals 13 residues. The ends were cut back, 7 bases at V and 0 bases at J, with 10 bases in the middle. The germline V gene has CDR1 MNHNY and CDR2 SVGAGI (reference sequence). DNA for the CDR3: TGTGCCAGCACTTGGGGGAGCTCCTACGAGCAGTACTTC. Protein: CASTWGSSYEQYF.

The genes are TRBV28 and TRBJ1-1; D may be TRBD1 (5 bases). The germline V gene has CDR1 MDHEN and CDR2 SYDVKM. The V end lost 3 bases, the J end lost 5 bases, and 10 bases lay between the germline ends. This CDR3 contains 13 residues. This CDR3 is CASSFPRVTEAFF. CDR3 in DNA: TGTGCCAGCAGTTTCCCCAGGGTGACTGAAGCTTTCTTT.

The rearrangement joins TRBV5-6 to TRBJ1-2; 8 nucleotides agree with TRBD1. Trimming at V came to 2 bases and at J to 1 base, leaving 4 bases not matched to a gene. Germline assignment: CDR1 SGHDT and CDR2 YYEEEE. This CDR3 is 15 amino acids long. The DNA for the CDR3 is TGTGCCAGCAGCTTTCAGGGGGCTCTTAACTATGGCTACACCTTC. It is translated as CASSFQGALNYGYTF.

The genes are TRBV2 and TRBJ1-4; no clear D. Germline CDR1 is SNHLY and CDR2 is FYNNEI. Trimming cost V 2 bases and J 0 bases, with 13 bases left between them. The CDR3 contains 17 residues. The CDR3 nucleotides read TGTGCCAGCAGTGAATTTTTTGTGGGAGCAACTAATGAAAAACTGTTTTTT. It codes for CASSEFFVGATNEKLFF.

The V gene is TRBV30, the J gene TRBJ1-4; TRBD1 aligns across 9 bases. J gave up 8 bases and V 3 bases, and 7 bases lay outside the gene matches. Per germline, CDR1 GTSNPN and CDR2 SVGIG (reference sequence). CDR3 length equals 14 residues. As DNA, the CDR3 is TGTGCCTGGAGCTGGACAGGGGTAGGAGAAAAACTGTTTTTT. Translated, it gives CAWSWTGVGEKLFF. Full variable domain (missing parts from reference TRBV30 and TRBJ1-4): SQTIHQWPATLVQPVGSPLSLECTVEGTSNPNLYWYRQAAGRGLQLLFYSVGIGQISSEVPQNLSASRPQDRQFILSSKKLLLSDSGFYLCAWSWTGVGEKLFFGSGTQLSVL.

V is TRBV4-3 and J is TRBJ1-2; a weak D match, TRBD1 (6 bases). Germline V gives CDR1 LGHNA, CDR2 YSLEER. The CDR3 length is 15 residues. Trimming left V 0 bases short and J 5 bases short, with 13 bases between. The CDR3 sequence: CASSQESGARYGYTF. CDR3 nucleotides: TGCGCCAGCAGCCAAGAATCGGGGGCGCGATATGGCTACACCTTC.

The CDR3 loop reads CASSSGQGGREKLFF. CDR3 coding DNA: TGTGCCAGCAGCTCCGGACAGGGGGGCAGGGAAAAACTGTTTTTT. The genes are TRBV7-9 and TRBJ1-4; 10 bases align to TRBD1. Unmatched junction bases numbered 7, after V lost 4 bases and J lost 8 bases. This CDR3 is 15 amino acids long. Germline CDR1 reads SEHNR; CDR2 reads FQNEAQ (reference sequence).